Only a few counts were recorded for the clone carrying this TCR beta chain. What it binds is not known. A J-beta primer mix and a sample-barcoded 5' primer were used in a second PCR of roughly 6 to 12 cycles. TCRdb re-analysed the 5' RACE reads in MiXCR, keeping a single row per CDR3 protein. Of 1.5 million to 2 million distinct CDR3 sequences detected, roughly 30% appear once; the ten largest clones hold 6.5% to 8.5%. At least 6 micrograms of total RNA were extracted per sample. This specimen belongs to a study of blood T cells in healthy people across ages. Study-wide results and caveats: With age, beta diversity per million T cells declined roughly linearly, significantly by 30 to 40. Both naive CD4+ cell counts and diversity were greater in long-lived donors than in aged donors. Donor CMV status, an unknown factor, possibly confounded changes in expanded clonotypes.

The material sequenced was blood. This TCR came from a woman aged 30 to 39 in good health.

DNA of the CDR3: TGTGCCAGCAGCTCGAACAGAGACAAGGCCACAGATACGCAGTATTTT. Its translation is CASSSNRDKATDTQYF. The chain joins TRBV5-6 to TRBJ2-3, with D hard to call. Germline CDR1 and CDR2: SGHDT and YYEEEE. Trimming took off 3 bases at V and 2 bases at J, with 16 bases between the two ends. The CDR3 consists of 16 residues. Supplemented by reference TRBV5-6 and TRBJ2-3, the full variable domain reads DAGVTQSPTHLIKTRGQQVTLRCSPKSGHDTVSWYQQALGQGPQFIFQYYEEEERQRGNFPDRFSGHQFPNYSSELNVNALLLGDSALYLCASSSNRDKATDTQYFGPGTRLTVL.